This T cell receptor beta chain was obtained from a study of HIV-infected patients and healthy controls. In the study overall: CD8 counts did not change consistently during early therapy; the CD4:CD8 ratio climbed slightly.

V lost 0 bases to trimming and J lost 6 bases, with 14 bases between them. This CDR3 has 15 residues. Germline lookup yields CDR1 LNHDA and CDR2 SQIVND (reference sequence). cDNA was made from around 0.5 ug RNA using alpha and beta constant primers. Each of the alpha and beta chains got its own library through chain-specific third strand synthesis with indices. TCRdb re-called the 5' RACE reads with MiXCR, one entry per CDR3 protein. The table includes 4,300 or so distinct CDR3 sequences, more than 10% detected once. All unsorted peripheral T cells were captured because whole blood was used without fractionation. This clonotype is termed medium-sized (0.01 to 0.1%).

The chain couples TRBV19 to TRBJ1-2; TRBD1 is a possible D gene (5 bases). The sequence derives from an adult with HIV infection. The input for sequencing was blood, taken before antiretroviral therapy. The CDR3 is CASSIDGGTGDGYTF. CDR3 coding DNA: TGTGCCAGTAGTATAGACGGAGGGACGGGTGATGGCTACACCTTC.